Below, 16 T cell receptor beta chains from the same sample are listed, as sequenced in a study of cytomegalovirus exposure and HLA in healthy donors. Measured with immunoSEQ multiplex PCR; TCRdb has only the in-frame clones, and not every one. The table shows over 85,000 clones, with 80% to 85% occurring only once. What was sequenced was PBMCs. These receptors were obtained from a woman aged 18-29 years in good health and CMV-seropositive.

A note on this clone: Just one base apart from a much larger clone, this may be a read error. CDR3 loop: CASSLAGQGYSPLHF. The CDR3 DNA is TGTGCCAGCAGCTTAGCGGGACAGGGGTATTCACCCCTCCACTTT. The chain has TRBV7-2 and TRBJ1-6, with 10 bases lining up with TRBD1. The V segment lost 0 bases and the J segment 8 bases; nucleotides outside the gene matches: 1. The CDR3 runs to 15 residues. Germline V gives CDR1 SGHTA, CDR2 FQGNSA.

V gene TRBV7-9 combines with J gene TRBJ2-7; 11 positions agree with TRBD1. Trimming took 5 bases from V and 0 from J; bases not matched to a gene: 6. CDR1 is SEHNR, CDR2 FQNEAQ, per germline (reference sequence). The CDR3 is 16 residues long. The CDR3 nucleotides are TGTGCCAGCAGCCTACCGGGACAGGGGGTCTCCTACGAGCAGTACTTC. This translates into CASSLPGQGVSYEQYF.

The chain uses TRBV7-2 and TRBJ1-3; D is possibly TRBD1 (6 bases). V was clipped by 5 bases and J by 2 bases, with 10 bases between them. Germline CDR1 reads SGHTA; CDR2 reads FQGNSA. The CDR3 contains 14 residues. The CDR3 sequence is CASSQTGPGNTIYF. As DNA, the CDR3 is TGTGCCAGCAGCCAAACAGGGCCTGGAAACACCATATATTTT.

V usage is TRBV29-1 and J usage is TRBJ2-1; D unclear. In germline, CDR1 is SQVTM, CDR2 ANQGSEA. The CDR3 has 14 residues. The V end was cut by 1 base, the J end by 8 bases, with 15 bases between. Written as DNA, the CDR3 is TGCAGCGTTGAAGGCACCCCCCGCCCGGATGAGCAGTTCTTC. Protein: CSVEGTPRPDEQFF.

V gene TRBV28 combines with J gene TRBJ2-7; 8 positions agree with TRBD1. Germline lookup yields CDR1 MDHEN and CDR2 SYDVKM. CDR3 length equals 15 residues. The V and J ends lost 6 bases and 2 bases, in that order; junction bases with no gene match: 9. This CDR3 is CASRYQTGGAYEQYF. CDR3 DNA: TGTGCCAGCAGATATCAAACAGGGGGAGCCTACGAGCAGTACTTC.

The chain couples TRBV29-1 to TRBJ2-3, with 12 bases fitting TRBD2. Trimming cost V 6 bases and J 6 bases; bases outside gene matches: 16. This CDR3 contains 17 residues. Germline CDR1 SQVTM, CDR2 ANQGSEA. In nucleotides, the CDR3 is TGCAGCGTGACTACAAGGACTAGCGGGGCCATAGGGGATACGCAGTATTTT. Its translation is CSVTTRTSGAIGDTQYF.

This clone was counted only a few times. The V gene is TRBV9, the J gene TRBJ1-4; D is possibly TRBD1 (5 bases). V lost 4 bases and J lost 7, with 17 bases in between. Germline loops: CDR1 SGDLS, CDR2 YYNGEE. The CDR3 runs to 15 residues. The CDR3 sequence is CASSPHQGSVEKLFF. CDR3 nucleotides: TGTGCCAGCAGCCCGCATCAGGGATCGGTTGAAAAACTGTTTTTT.

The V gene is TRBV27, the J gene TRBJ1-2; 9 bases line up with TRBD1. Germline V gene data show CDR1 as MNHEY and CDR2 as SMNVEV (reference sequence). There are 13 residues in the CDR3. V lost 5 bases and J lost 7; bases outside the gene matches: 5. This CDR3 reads CASSRGQGRGYTF. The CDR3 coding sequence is TGTGCCAGCAGTAGGGGACAGGGCCGTGGCTACACCTTC.

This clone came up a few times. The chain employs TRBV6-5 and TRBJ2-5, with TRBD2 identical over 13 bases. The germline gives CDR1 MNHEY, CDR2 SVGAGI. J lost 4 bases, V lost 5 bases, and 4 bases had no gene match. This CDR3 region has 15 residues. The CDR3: CASSPTSGGSETQYF. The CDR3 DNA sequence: TGTGCCAGCAGTCCGACTAGCGGGGGGTCAGAGACCCAGTACTTC.

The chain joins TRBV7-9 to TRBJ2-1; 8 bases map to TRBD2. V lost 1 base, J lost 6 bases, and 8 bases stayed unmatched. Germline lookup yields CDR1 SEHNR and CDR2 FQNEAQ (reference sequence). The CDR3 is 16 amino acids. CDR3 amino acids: CASSLGGRGGRNEQFF. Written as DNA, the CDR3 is TGTGCCAGCAGCTTAGGGGGACGGGGGGGCCGCAATGAGCAGTTCTTC.

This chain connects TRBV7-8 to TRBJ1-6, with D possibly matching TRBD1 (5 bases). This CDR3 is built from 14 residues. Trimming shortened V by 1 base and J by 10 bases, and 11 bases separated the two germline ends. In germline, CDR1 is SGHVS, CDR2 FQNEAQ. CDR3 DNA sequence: TGTGCCAGCAGCTTAGACAGGTTGGCGTCACCCCTCCACTTT. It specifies CASSLDRLASPLHF.

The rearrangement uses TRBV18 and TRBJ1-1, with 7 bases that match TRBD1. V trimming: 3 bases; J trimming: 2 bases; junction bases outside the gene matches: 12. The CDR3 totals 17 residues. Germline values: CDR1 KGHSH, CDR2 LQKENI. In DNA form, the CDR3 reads TGTGCCAGCTCACCTACCGAGACAGGGCAGAGAAACACTGAAGCTTTCTTT. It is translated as CASSPTETGQRNTEAFF. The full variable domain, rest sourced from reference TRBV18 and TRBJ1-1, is NAGVMQNPRHLVRRRGQEARLRCSPMKGHSHVYWYRQLPEEGLKFMVYLQKENIIDESGMPKERFSAEFPKEGPSILRIQQVVRGDSAAYFCASSPTETGQRNTEAFFGQGTRLTVV.

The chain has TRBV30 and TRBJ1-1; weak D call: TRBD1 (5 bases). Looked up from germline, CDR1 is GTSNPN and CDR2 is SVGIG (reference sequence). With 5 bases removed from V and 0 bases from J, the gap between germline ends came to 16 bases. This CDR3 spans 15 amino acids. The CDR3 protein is CAWSSPAGLNTEAFF. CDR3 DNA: TGTGCCTGGTCCTCACCCGCAGGGCTGAACACTGAAGCTTTCTTT. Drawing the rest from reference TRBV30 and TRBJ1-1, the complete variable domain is SQTIHQWPATLVQPVGSPLSLECTVEGTSNPNLYWYRQAAGRGLQLLFYSVGIGQISSEVPQNLSASRPQDRQFILSSKKLLLSDSGFYLCAWSSPAGLNTEAFFGQGTRLTVV.

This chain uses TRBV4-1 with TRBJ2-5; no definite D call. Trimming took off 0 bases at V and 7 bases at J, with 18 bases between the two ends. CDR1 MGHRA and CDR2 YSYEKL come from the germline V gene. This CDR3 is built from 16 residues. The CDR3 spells CASSQDMTHNRGTQYF. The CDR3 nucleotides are TGCGCCAGCAGCCAAGATATGACTCATAATCGAGGGACCCAGTACTTC.

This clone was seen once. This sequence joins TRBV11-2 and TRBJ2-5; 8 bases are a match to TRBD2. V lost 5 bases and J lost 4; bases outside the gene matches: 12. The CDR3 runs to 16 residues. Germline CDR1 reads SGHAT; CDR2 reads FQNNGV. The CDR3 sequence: CASSPLGRGEVETQYF. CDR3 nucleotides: TGTGCCAGCAGCCCCCTCGGGCGGGGGGAGGTAGAGACCCAGTACTTC.

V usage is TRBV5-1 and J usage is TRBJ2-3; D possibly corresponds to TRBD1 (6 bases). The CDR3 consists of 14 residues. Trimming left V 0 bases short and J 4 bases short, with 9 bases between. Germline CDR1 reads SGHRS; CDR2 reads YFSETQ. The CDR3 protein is CASSLAGASDTQYF. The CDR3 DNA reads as TGCGCCAGCAGCTTGGCAGGGGCCTCAGATACGCAGTATTTT.